This T cell receptor (beta chain) stems from a study of graft-versus-host responses after intestinal transplantation. Whole-study context: Induction with anti-thymocyte globulin, then tacrolimus and steroids for around three years, was given to all recipients. Study outcomes and limitations: The marrow of recipients harbored GvH clones, and ileum or blood showed some of them first. Some patients had graft-donor T cell macrochimerism, and their allografts showed high graft-versus-host to host-versus-graft clonal ratios.

The protocol was immunoSEQ multiplex PCR, while the TCRdb copy is restricted to in-frame clones and leaves out a portion. The sample consists of 7,000 to 9,500 clones, approximately 26% of them appearing once. Each mixed lymphocyte reaction held about 200,000 CFSE-labeled responders and about 200,000 irradiated violet-dye-labeled stimulators. The CDR3 sequence is 13 residues long. Germline assignment: CDR1 SEHNR and CDR2 FQNEAQ (reference sequence). V shed 5 bases and J shed 2 bases, with 10 bases lying between them. The gene calls are TRBV7-9 and TRBJ2-7; D not certain. The receptor was derived from a human patient who was an organ donor for intestinal transplantation. Source: alloreactive CD8+ T cells from a mixed lymphocyte reaction culture, taken before transplantation. This sample's subset: CFSE-low proliferating T cells sorted from approximately six-day pre-transplant mixed lymphocyte reaction (GvH or HvG direction). Here the CDR3 reads CASSPTDAYEQYF. Here the CDR3 DNA reads TGTGCCAGCAGCCCGACCGACGCCTACGAGCAGTACTTC. Drawing the rest from reference TRBV7-9 and TRBJ2-7, the complete variable domain is DTGVSQNPRHKITKRGQNVTFRCDPISEHNRLYWYRQTLGQGPEFLTYFQNEAQLEKSRLLSDRFSAERPKGSFSTLEIQRTEQGDSAMYLCASSPTDAYEQYFGPGTRLTVT.